This passage covers 21 T cell receptor beta chains from one sample sequenced in a study of shared clonotypes between healthy human individuals. Sequenced by immunoSEQ multiplex PCR; TCRdb stores in-frame clones only, minus some. The sample includes about 2.2 million clones, just over 90% of them seen just once. CD8 cells classed as naive were CD45RO-negative and positively selected for CCR7, excluding terminally differentiated effector memory CD45RA+ cells. Sequenced input: naive CD8+ T cells from PBMCs. The receptors were sampled from a man aged 18-30 years in good health. Some clones in this sample may be carry-over from other donors' samples.

The chain employs TRBV10-3 and TRBJ2-2; D remains ambiguous. From germline, CDR1 is ENHRY and CDR2 SYGVKD. The ends were cut back, 5 bases at V and 0 bases at J, with 16 bases in the middle. The CDR3 has 17 amino acids. This CDR3 is CAISRLQSQTNTGELFF. The DNA of the CDR3 is TGTGCCATCAGTCGTCTACAATCCCAAACGAACACCGGGGAGCTGTTTTTT.

This chain connects TRBV29-1 to TRBJ2-7, with 7 bases lining up with TRBD1. Germline assignment: CDR1 SQVTM and CDR2 ANQGSEA. V dropped 3 bases and J dropped 6; count of bases not matched to a gene: 5. The CDR3 contains 12 residues. Here the CDR3 DNA reads TGCAGCGTTGAGGGTACAGGGGCCGAGCAGTACTTC. This codes for CSVEGTGAEQYF.

The genes are TRBV25-1 and TRBJ2-7; D is ambiguous. The CDR3 loop spans 11 amino acids. Germline loops: CDR1 MGHDK, CDR2 SYGVNS. Between the trimmed V and J ends, which lost 6 bases and 3 bases, there was a span of 6 bases. The CDR3 DNA sequence: TGTGCCAGCAGCCCCCACTACGAGCAGTACTTC. It is translated as CASSPHYEQYF.

CDR3 residues: CASSPPSGVNTGELFF. The CDR3 DNA follows: TGTGCCAGCAGCCCGCCTAGCGGGGTGAACACCGGGGAGCTGTTTTTT. This sequence joins TRBV7-9 and TRBJ2-2, with TRBD2 matching over 9 bases. V lost 5 bases to trimming and J lost 1 base; unmatched junction nucleotides: 5. Looked up from germline, CDR1 is SEHNR and CDR2 is FQNEAQ (reference sequence). There are 16 residues in the CDR3.

Only one count was recorded for this clone. The rearrangement links TRBV4-1 to TRBJ2-1; the D gene is possibly TRBD1 (6 bases). Germline CDR1 reads MGHRA; CDR2 reads YSYEKL. V lost 0 bases to trimming and J lost 3 bases, with 9 bases between them. The CDR3 is made up of 15 amino acids. The CDR3 region has the DNA TGCGCCAGCAGCCAAGACACAGGGATCTACAATGAGCAGTTCTTC. This sequence encodes CASSQDTGIYNEQFF.

In DNA form, the CDR3 reads TGTGCCAGCAGGATAACCCGGGACAGGTTGAACACTGAAGCTTTCTTT. Protein: CASRITRDRLNTEAFF. The chain carries TRBV2 and TRBJ1-1; 8 nucleotides align to TRBD1. The CDR3 spans 16 residues. Unmatched junction bases numbered 9, after V lost 6 bases and J lost 0 bases. Germline assignment: CDR1 SNHLY and CDR2 FYNNEI.

In its sample, this clone was seen a few times. The DNA of the CDR3 is TGTGCCAGCAGCATGGGGGGTCGGCTACCCTACGAGCAGTACTTC. Protein product: CASSMGGRLPYEQYF. The chain combines TRBV12-1 with TRBJ2-7; TRBD2, as called in the table, went unchecked against the DNA. TRBV12-1 is listed as a pseudogene. The CDR3 is made up of 15 amino acids.

The chain carries TRBV6-5 and TRBJ2-3; the D gene is possibly TRBD2 (6 bases). From germline, CDR1 is MNHEY and CDR2 SVGAGI. Trimming stripped 5 bases from V and 2 bases from J, with 11 bases between. The CDR3 is made up of 14 amino acids. The CDR3, as DNA: TGTGCCAGCAGTCCTCGGCGGGACACAGATACGCAGTATTTT. Its translation: CASSPRRDTDTQYF.

This sequence joins TRBV7-3 and TRBJ2-7; either TRBD1 or TRBD2 may supply D (5 bases each). V lost 2 bases and J lost 3, with 20 bases in between. CDR1 is SGHTA, CDR2 FQGTGA, per germline. The CDR3 has 17 amino acids. The CDR3 DNA is TGTGCCAGCAGCTTACACGGGGCCCCGGGCACCGGCTACGAGCAGTACTTC. It yields the protein CASSLHGAPGTGYEQYF.

The rearrangement uses TRBV5-1 and TRBJ1-1, with D uncertain. Germline loops: CDR1 SGHRS, CDR2 YFSETQ. This CDR3 region has 13 residues. V was pared by 4 bases and J by 8 bases, with 15 bases between. The DNA for the CDR3 is TGCGCCAGCAGCGGTGAAGGCCTCACGGAAGCTTTCTTT. Amino acid sequence: CASSGEGLTEAFF. Complete variable domain (other parts from reference TRBV5-1 and TRBJ1-1): KAGVTQTPRYLIKTRGQQVTLSCSPISGHRSVSWYQQTPGQGLQFLFEYFSETQRNKGNFPGRFSGRQFSNSRSEMNVSTLELGDSALYLCASSGEGLTEAFFGQGTRLTVV.

Points on this clone: Other DNA sequences in the sample encode the same CDR3. The J gene is TRBJ2-7, the V gene TRBV7-9; unclear D gene. V was cut by 5 bases and J by 2 bases, with 4 bases left in between. Germline loops: CDR1 SEHNR, CDR2 FQNEAQ (reference sequence). This CDR3 spans 11 amino acids. The CDR3 region has the DNA TGTGCCAGCAGCCAGGCCTACGAGCAGTACTTC. It codes for CASSQAYEQYF. Full variable domain (remainder filled in from reference TRBV7-9 and TRBJ2-7): DTGVSQNPRHKITKRGQNVTFRCDPISEHNRLYWYRQTLGQGPEFLTYFQNEAQLEKSRLLSDRFSAERPKGSFSTLEIQRTEQGDSAMYLCASSQAYEQYFGPGTRLTVT.

This clone was recorded once. Compared with germline, one end of the junction differs, possibly owing to a read error. V gene TRBV4-1 combines with J gene TRBJ2-7, with D possibly matching TRBD1 (5 bases). The CDR3 runs 14 residues. Germline-derived CDR1 and CDR2 are MGHRA and YSYEKL. The CDR3 coding sequence is TGCGCCAGCAGCGAAGACAGCTTTCCTCCGGGGCAGTACTTC. It translates to CASSEDSFPPGQYF.

This clone was recorded only once. The V gene is TRBV6-4, the J gene TRBJ2-2; 9 bases fit TRBD2. V trimming: 2 bases; J trimming: 0 bases; junction bases outside the gene matches: 7. The length of the CDR3 is 18 residues. The germline V gene encodes CDR1 MRHNA and CDR2 SNTAGT. CDR3 sequence (DNA): TGTGCCAGCAGTGACCCAGGACTAGCGTCCGCGAACACCGGGGAGCTGTTTTTT. It codes for CASSDPGLASANTGELFF.

The V call is TRBV7-8, the J call TRBJ2-7; possible D gene TRBD2, 6 bases. The CDR3 is made up of 13 amino acids. Germline loops: CDR1 SGHVS, CDR2 FQNEAQ. Deletions cut 5 bases from V and 2 bases from J, with 10 bases between. The CDR3 bases are TGTGCCAGCAGCCGCGGGAATCCCTACGAGCAGTACTTC. This encodes CASSRGNPYEQYF.

This clone has just a few counts. The CDR3 DNA follows: TGCGCCAGCAGCCAAGGGGCTAGCGGATACAATGAGCAGTTCTTC. This encodes CASSQGASGYNEQFF. The chain links TRBV4-3 to TRBJ2-1; 7 positions match TRBD2. Unmatched junction bases numbered 4, after V lost 1 base and J lost 4 bases. The CDR3 length is 15 residues. The germline V gene has CDR1 LGHNA and CDR2 YSLEER.

The rearrangement uses TRBV4-2 and TRBJ2-7, with no clear D. The CDR3 totals 15 residues. The V end lost 0 bases, the J end lost 6 bases, and 15 bases lay between the germline ends. Germline V gene data show CDR1 as LGHNA and CDR2 as YNFKEQ. CDR3: CASSQEFGLSPEQYF. The CDR3 coding sequence is TGTGCCAGCAGCCAAGAGTTCGGGCTGTCTCCCGAGCAGTACTTC.

The V gene is TRBV5-6, the J gene TRBJ2-3; TRBD2 is a possible D gene (5 bases). Germline V gene sequence: CDR1 SGHDT, CDR2 YYEEEE. The CDR3 covers 14 residues. The ends were cut back, 4 bases at V and 0 bases at J, with 9 bases in the middle. The DNA of the CDR3 is TGTGCCAGCAGCCGGGGAACTAGCACAGATACGCAGTATTTT. It encodes CASSRGTSTDTQYF. The entire variable domain, with the rest obtained from reference TRBV5-6 and TRBJ2-3, is as follows: DAGVTQSPTHLIKTRGQQVTLRCSPKSGHDTVSWYQQALGQGPQFIFQYYEEEERQRGNFPDRFSGHQFPNYSSELNVNALLLGDSALYLCASSRGTSTDTQYFGPGTRLTVL.

Turning to this clone: Other DNA sequences from this sample encode an identical CDR3 as well. The rearrangement joins TRBV10-2 to TRBJ2-2; the match to TRBD1 covers 8 bases. Germline values: CDR1 WSHSY, CDR2 SAAADI. J gave up 5 bases and V 5 bases, and 4 bases lay outside the gene matches. This CDR3 has 14 amino acids. In DNA form, the CDR3 reads TGCGCCAGCAGTTTAAGGACAGGGACCGGGGAGCTGTTTTTT. The encoded protein is CASSLRTGTGELFF.

The rearrangement uses TRBV2 and TRBJ2-7; TRBD2 aligns across 11 bases. V lost 4 bases and J lost 5; bases outside the gene matches: 4. Germline V gives CDR1 SNHLY, CDR2 FYNNEI. The CDR3 has 14 amino acids. The CDR3 DNA reads TGTGCCAGCAGTGCTAGCGGGAGGCCCCACGAGCAGTACTTC. As protein: CASSASGRPHEQYF.

The V and J genes are TRBV19 and TRBJ1-2, with D perhaps matching TRBD1 (5 bases). Germline CDR1 LNHDA, CDR2 SQIVND (reference sequence). V dropped 4 bases and J dropped 8 bases, with 14 bases sitting between them. The CDR3 totals 13 residues. The CDR3 loop is CASSTPGPDGYTF. For the CDR3, the DNA is TGTGCCAGTAGTACCCCGGGACCCGACGGCTACACCTTC.

This chain connects TRBV4-2 to TRBJ1-2, with D possibly matching TRBD1 (5 bases). V was cut by 4 bases and J by 3 bases, with 15 bases left in between. Germline loops: CDR1 LGHNA, CDR2 YNFKEQ. CDR3 size: 15 residues. The CDR3 coding sequence is TGTGCCAGCAGCCCCCTGGAGGGGCACGACTATGGCTACACCTTC. Encoded protein: CASSPLEGHDYGYTF.